This T cell receptor beta chain originates from a study of CD8 T cells in ankylosing spondylitis. This clonotype was seen many times. TCRdb ran MiXCR on the 5' RACE reads and lists one entry per CDR3 protein. The table lists 100,000 to 150,000 distinct CDR3 sequences, about 6.5% of them singletons, with 10% to 15% in the top ten. The clonotype comes from a male donor with ankylosing spondylitis or in good health (not recorded which). The specimen sequenced was blood, either unsorted or a sorted T cell fraction (not recorded which).

CDR3 in DNA: TGTGCCAGCAGTTTTGGGGGAGGTATCTCCTACGAGCAGTACTTC. This codes for CASSFGGGISYEQYF. V usage is TRBV12-3 or TRBV12-4 and J usage is TRBJ2-7, with D tentatively TRBD2 (6 bases). V shed 3 bases and J shed 0 bases, with 12 bases lying between them. The CDR3 sequence is 15 residues long.